The clone carrying this T cell receptor (beta chain) appeared a few times. Its antigen is not known. This entry is derived from a study of T-cell memory formation after mild COVID-19. Study-wide points: Pre-infection memory carried some responding clones, suggesting that cross-reactive memory joined. The second-wave clones peaking on day 37 were not confirmed as SARS-CoV-2-specific.

J lost 2 bases, V lost 5 bases, and 4 bases had no gene match. Germline assignment: CDR1 MNHEY and CDR2 SVGAGI. The CDR3 has 14 residues. Each CDR3 protein is one row after TCRdb ran MiXCR on the 5' RACE reads. The table has under 250,000 distinct CDR3 sequences, approximately 15% seen once; the top ten hold over 2%. The sample comprised PBMCs or a T cell subset sorted from them (not recorded which). V is TRBV6-5 and J is TRBJ2-7; 9 bases map to TRBD1. The receptor was isolated from an adult woman who had mild COVID-19 (a few samples of this study predate the infection). Cell type and time point are not known. The CDR3 bases are TGTGCCAGCAGTAACGGACAGGGGACCTACGAGCAGTACTTC. It translates to CASSNGQGTYEQYF.